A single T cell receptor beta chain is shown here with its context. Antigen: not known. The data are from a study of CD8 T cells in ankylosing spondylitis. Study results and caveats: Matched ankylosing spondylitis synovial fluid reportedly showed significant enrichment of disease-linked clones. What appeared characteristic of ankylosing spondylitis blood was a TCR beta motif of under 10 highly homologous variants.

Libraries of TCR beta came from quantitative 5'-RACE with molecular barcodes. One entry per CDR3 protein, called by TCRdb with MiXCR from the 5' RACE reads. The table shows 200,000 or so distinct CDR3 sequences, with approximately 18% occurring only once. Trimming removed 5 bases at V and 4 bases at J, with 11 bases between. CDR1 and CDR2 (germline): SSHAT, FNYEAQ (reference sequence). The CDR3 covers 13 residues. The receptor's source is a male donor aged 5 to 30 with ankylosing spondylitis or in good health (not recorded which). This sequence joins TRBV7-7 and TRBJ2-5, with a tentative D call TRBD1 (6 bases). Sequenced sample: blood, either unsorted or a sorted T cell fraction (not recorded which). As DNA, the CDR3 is TGTGCCAGCAGCGCCGGGACAATAGAGACCCAGTACTTC. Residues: CASSAGTIETQYF.